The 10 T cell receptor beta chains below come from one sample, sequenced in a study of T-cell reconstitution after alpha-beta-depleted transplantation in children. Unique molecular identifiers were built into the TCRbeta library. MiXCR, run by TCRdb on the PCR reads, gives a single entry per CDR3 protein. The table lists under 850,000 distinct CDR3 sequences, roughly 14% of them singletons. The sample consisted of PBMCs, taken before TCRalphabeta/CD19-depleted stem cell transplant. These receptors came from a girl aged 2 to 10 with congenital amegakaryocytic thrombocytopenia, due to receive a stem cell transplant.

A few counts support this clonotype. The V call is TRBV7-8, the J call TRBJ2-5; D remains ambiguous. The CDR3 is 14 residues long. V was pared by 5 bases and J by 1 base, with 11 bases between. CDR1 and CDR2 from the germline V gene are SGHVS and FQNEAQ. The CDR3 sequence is CASSEFRAQETQYF. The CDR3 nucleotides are TGTGCCAGCAGCGAATTTAGGGCCCAAGAGACCCAGTACTTC.

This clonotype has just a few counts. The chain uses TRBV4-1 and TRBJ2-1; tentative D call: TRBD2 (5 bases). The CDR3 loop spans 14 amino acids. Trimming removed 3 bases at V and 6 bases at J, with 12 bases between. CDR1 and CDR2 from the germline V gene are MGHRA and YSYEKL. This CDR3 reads CASSQVLVRNEQFF. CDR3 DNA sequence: TGCGCCAGCAGCCAGGTACTAGTACGCAATGAGCAGTTCTTC.

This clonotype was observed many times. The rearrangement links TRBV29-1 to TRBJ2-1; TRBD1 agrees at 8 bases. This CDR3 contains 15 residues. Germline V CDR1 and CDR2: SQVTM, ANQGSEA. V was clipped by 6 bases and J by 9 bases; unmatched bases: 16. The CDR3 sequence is CSVKKGPGGLVEQFF. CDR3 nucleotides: TGCAGCGTGAAAAAGGGTCCAGGGGGCCTGGTTGAGCAGTTCTTC.

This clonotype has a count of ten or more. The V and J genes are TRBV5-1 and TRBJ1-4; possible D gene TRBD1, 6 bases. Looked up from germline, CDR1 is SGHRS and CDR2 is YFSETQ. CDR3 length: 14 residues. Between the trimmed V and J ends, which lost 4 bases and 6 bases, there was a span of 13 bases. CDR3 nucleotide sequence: TGCGCCAGCAGCCAACAGGGTCGCGATGAAAAACTGTTTTTT. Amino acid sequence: CASSQQGRDEKLFF.

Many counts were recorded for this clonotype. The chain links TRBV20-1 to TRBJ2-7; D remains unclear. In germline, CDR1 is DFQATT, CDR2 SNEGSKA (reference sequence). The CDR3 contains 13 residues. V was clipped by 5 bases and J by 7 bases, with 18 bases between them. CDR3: CSAPDLGMREQYF. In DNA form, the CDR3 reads TGCAGTGCTCCGGACCTCGGAATGCGGGAGCAGTACTTC.

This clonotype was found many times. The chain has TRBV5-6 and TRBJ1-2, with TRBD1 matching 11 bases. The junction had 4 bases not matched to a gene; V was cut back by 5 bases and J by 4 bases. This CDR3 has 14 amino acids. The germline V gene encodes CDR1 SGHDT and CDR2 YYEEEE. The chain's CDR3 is CASRTGTGGYGYTF. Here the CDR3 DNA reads TGTGCCAGCAGAACCGGGACAGGGGGCTATGGCTACACCTTC. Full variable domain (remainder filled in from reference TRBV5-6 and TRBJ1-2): DAGVTQSPTHLIKTRGQQVTLRCSPKSGHDTVSWYQQALGQGPQFIFQYYEEEERQRGNFPDRFSGHQFPNYSSELNVNALLLGDSALYLCASRTGTGGYGYTFGSGTRLTVV.

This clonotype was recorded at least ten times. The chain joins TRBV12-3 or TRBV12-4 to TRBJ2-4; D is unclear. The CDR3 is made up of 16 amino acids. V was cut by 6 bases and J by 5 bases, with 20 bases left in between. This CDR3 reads CASSLRPPVVQNIQYF. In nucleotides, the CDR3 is TGTGCCAGCAGCCTACGACCCCCGGTCGTCCAAAACATTCAGTACTTC.

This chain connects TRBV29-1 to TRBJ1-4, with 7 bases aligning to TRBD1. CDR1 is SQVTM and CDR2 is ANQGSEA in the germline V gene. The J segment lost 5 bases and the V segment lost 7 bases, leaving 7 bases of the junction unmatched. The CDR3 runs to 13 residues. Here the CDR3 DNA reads TGCAGCGCTTCCGGGACAGAAAATGAAAAACTGTTTTTT. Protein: CSASGTENEKLFF.

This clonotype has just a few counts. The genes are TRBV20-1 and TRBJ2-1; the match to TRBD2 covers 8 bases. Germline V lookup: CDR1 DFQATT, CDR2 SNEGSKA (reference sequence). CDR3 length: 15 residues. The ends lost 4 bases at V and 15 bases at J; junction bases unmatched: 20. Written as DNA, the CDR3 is TGCAGTGCTAAAGGCTCCCCCGCTAGCGGGTTACGTCCGTTCTTC. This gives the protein CSAKGSPASGLRPFF.

This chain's CDR3 is CSATGQDPLLPYEQYF. CDR3 DNA sequence: TGCAGTGCTACGGGACAGGACCCTTTACTCCCCTACGAGCAGTACTTC. This chain links TRBV20-1 with TRBJ2-7; 8 positions match TRBD1. V trimming: 4 bases; J trimming: 2 bases; junction bases outside the gene matches: 13. In germline, CDR1 is DFQATT, CDR2 SNEGSKA (reference sequence). CDR3 length: 16 residues.